This TCR beta chain derives from a study of shared clonotypes between healthy human individuals. The study's findings and limits: An effect of sequencing depth on clonotype sharing among donors was expected.

Notes on this clone: Its antigen is unknown.

Investigators divided CD4+ cells into CD45RA+ naive and CD45RA-negative memory subsets. The authors distributed each subset's genomic DNA evenly over several immunoSEQ plates. Some clones are missing from TCRdb's copy, which holds only in-frame ones; the method was immunoSEQ multiplex PCR. The sample consists of about 1 million clones, under 80% of them appearing once. This CDR3 is 14 amino acids long. V lost 2 bases and J lost 5; bases outside the gene matches: 1. CDR1 KGHSH and CDR2 LQKENI come from the germline V gene. The V and J genes are TRBV18 and TRBJ1-4, with 8 bases that match TRBD1. The clonotype comes from a man between 18 and 35 years old in good health. Material: memory CD4+ T cells sorted from blood. Subset given: CD45RA-negative fraction. CDR3 DNA: TGTGCCAGCTCACCAACAGGGGGGAATGAAAAACTGTTTTTT. Translated: CASSPTGGNEKLFF.